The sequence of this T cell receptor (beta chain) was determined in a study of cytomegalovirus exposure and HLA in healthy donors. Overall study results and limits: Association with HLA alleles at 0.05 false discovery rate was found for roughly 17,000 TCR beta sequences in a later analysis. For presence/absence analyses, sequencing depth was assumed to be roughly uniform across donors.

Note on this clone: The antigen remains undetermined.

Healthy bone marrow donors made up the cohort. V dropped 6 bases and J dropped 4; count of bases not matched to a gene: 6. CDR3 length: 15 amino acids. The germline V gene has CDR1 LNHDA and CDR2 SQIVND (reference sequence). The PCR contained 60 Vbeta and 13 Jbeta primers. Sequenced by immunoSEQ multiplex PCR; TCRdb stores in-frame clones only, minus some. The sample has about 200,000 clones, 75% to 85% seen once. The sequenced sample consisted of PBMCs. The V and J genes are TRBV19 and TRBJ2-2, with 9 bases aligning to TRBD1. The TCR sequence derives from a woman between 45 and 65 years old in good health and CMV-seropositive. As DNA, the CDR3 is TGTGCCAGTAGCCTTGGACAGGGGAGCACCGGGGAGCTGTTTTTT. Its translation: CASSLGQGSTGELFF. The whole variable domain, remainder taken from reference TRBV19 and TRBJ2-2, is DGGITQSPKYLFRKEGQNVTLSCEQNLNHDAMYWYRQDPGQGLRLIYYSQIVNDFQKGDIAEGYSVSREKKESFPLTVTSAQKNPTAFYLCASSLGQGSTGELFFGEGSRLTVL.